The rows below give T cell receptor beta chains drawn from one sample of a study of siplizumab effects on memory and regulatory T cells. Data came from immunoSEQ multiplex PCR; TCRdb stores just in-frame clones and leaves some out. The sample shows approximately 110,000 clones, 90% to 95% of them seen only once. The sequencing sample was made of CD4+ T cells sorted from blood. The receptors stem from a human donor in good health. Both conserved end residues are part of each CDR3. The order of the fields is V gene, clone size, D gene, J gene, CDR3 DNA, CDR3 protein. The D gene is left open where the match is weak. Clone size is given for some rows only: seen once, a few or many times, or a class if the clone is expanded.

v_gene: TRBV5-1
abundance: .
d_gene: TRBD2
j_gene: TRBJ2-2
CDR3nt: TGCGCCAGCAGCCTAGCGGGGAAGAACACCGGGGAGCTGTTTTTT
CDR3aa: CASSLAGKNTGELFF

v_gene: TRBV11-3
abundance: .
d_gene: .
j_gene: TRBJ2-7
CDR3nt: TGTGCCAGCAGCTCAACGAGCTACGAGCAGTACTTC
CDR3aa: CASSSTSYEQYF

v_gene: TRBV25-1
abundance: .
d_gene: .
j_gene: TRBJ2-7
CDR3nt: TGTGCCAGCAGCATCTCCTACGAGCAGTACTTC
CDR3aa: CASSISYEQYF

v_gene: TRBV30
abundance: .
d_gene: .
j_gene: TRBJ2-7
CDR3nt: TGTGCCTGTTCCGGGGGCTACGAGCAGTACTTC
CDR3aa: CACSGGYEQYF

v_gene: TRBV5-4
abundance: .
d_gene: .
j_gene: TRBJ2-5
CDR3nt: TGTGCCAGCAGCTCTAAAACAGGGAGCATCTTCGAGACCCAGTACTTC
CDR3aa: CASSSKTGSIFETQYF

v_gene: TRBV6-5
abundance: .
d_gene: .
j_gene: TRBJ1-2
CDR3nt: TGTGCCAGCAGTTACCCCCAGGGCCGTGGCTACACCTTC
CDR3aa: CASSYPQGRGYTF

v_gene: TRBV9
abundance: few
d_gene: .
j_gene: TRBJ2-2
CDR3nt: TGTGCCAGCAGCCCCGGCGACGGCGGGGAGCTGTTTTTT
CDR3aa: CASSPGDGGELFF

v_gene: TRBV9
abundance: .
d_gene: TRBD2
j_gene: TRBJ2-1
CDR3nt: TGTGCCAGCAGCGTAGTCGCTAGCGGGAGATCGAATGAGCAGTTCTTC
CDR3aa: CASSVVASGRSNEQFF

v_gene: TRBV19
abundance: .
d_gene: TRBD1
j_gene: TRBJ2-7
CDR3nt: TGTGCCAGTAGTGCACCGGGACAGGGGGCCTACGAGCAGTACTTC
CDR3aa: CASSAPGQGAYEQYF

v_gene: TRBV11-3
abundance: .
d_gene: .
j_gene: TRBJ2-1
CDR3nt: TGTGCCAGCAGCTTAGGTAGCCGTGAGCAGTTCTTC
CDR3aa: CASSLGSREQFF

v_gene: TRBV30
abundance: .
d_gene: .
j_gene: TRBJ2-1
CDR3nt: TGTGCCTGGAGTATACAAATAGCCGATGAGCAGTTCTTC
CDR3aa: CAWSIQIADEQFF

v_gene: TRBV5-4
abundance: .
d_gene: .
j_gene: TRBJ1-2
CDR3nt: TGTGCCAGCAGCTTGGACAATAACTATGGCTACACCTTC
CDR3aa: CASSLDNNYGYTF

v_gene: TRBV4-1
abundance: .
d_gene: .
j_gene: TRBJ1-1
CDR3nt: TGCGCCAGCAGCCAAGGTGTCCTGAACACTGAAGCTTTCTTT
CDR3aa: CASSQGVLNTEAFF

v_gene: TRBV7-9
abundance: .
d_gene: .
j_gene: TRBJ2-5
CDR3nt: TGTGCCAGCAGTAAAGCAGGGGATTTGGGTGAGACCCAGTACTTC
CDR3aa: CASSKAGDLGETQYF

v_gene: TRBV5-6
abundance: .
d_gene: .
j_gene: TRBJ2-1
CDR3nt: TGTGCCAGCAGCTTGGCTATCAATGAGCAGTTCTTC
CDR3aa: CASSLAINEQFF

v_gene: TRBV13
abundance: .
d_gene: .
j_gene: TRBJ1-1
CDR3nt: TGTGCCAGCAGCTTACGGGGCACCCTGAACACTGAAGCTTTCTTT
CDR3aa: CASSLRGTLNTEAFF

v_gene: TRBV5-1
abundance: .
d_gene: TRBD1
j_gene: TRBJ2-2
CDR3nt: TGCGCCAGCAGCTTGGACAGGGGGTTCGGGGAGCTGTTTTTT
CDR3aa: CASSLDRGFGELFF

v_gene: TRBV29-1
abundance: .
d_gene: .
j_gene: TRBJ2-3
CDR3nt: TGCAGCGTTGTCGGTGGGAGAGTTACAGATACGCAGTATTTT
CDR3aa: CSVVGGRVTDTQYF

v_gene: TRBV2
abundance: .
d_gene: .
j_gene: TRBJ1-1
CDR3nt: TGTGCCAGCAGGACAGATTATAACACTGAAGCTTTCTTT
CDR3aa: CASRTDYNTEAFF

v_gene: TRBV7-3
abundance: .
d_gene: TRBD1
j_gene: TRBJ2-3
CDR3nt: TGTGCCAGCAGCACGGACAGGGGGGTCGATACGCAGTATTTT
CDR3aa: CASSTDRGVDTQYF

v_gene: TRBV6-5
abundance: .
d_gene: .
j_gene: TRBJ1-1
CDR3nt: TGTGCCAGCAGTGGGACCATGAACACTGAAGCTTTCTTT
CDR3aa: CASSGTMNTEAFF

v_gene: TRBV30
abundance: .
d_gene: TRBD1
j_gene: TRBJ1-5
CDR3nt: TGTGCCTGGAAGTCGAAGACAGGGCTGAATCAGCCCCAGCATTTT
CDR3aa: CAWKSKTGLNQPQHF

v_gene: TRBV15
abundance: .
d_gene: .
j_gene: TRBJ2-7
CDR3nt: TGTGCCACCAGCAGAAGGCCCTCCTACGAGCAGTACTTC
CDR3aa: CATSRRPSYEQYF

v_gene: TRBV14
abundance: .
d_gene: .
j_gene: TRBJ2-7
CDR3nt: TGTGCCAGCAGCCAAGTCCCAGGGAATAGCGAGCAGTACTTC
CDR3aa: CASSQVPGNSEQYF

v_gene: TRBV29-1
abundance: once
d_gene: .
j_gene: TRBJ1-2
CDR3nt: TGCAGCGTTGAAGATTACAGTTCGGGGGAGCTGTATGGCTACACCTTC
CDR3aa: CSVEDYSSGELYGYTF

v_gene: TRBV7-2
abundance: .
d_gene: TRBD2
j_gene: TRBJ2-5
CDR3nt: TGTGCCAGCAGCCAAAGGAGACTAGCGGGGGAAGAGACCCAGTACTTC
CDR3aa: CASSQRRLAGEETQYF

v_gene: TRBV5-1
abundance: .
d_gene: .
j_gene: TRBJ1-3
CDR3nt: TGCGCCAGCAGCCCAGACAGCTCTGGAAACACCATATATTTT
CDR3aa: CASSPDSSGNTIYF

v_gene: TRBV5-4
abundance: .
d_gene: .
j_gene: TRBJ1-3
CDR3nt: TGTGCCAGCAGCTTCGGAGGGGCGCGAGGAAACACCATATATTTT
CDR3aa: CASSFGGARGNTIYF

v_gene: TRBV2
abundance: .
d_gene: .
j_gene: TRBJ1-2
CDR3nt: TGTGCCAGCAGTGATTCGTCAGTCTATGGCTACACCTTC
CDR3aa: CASSDSSVYGYTF

v_gene: TRBV7-2
abundance: .
d_gene: .
j_gene: TRBJ2-1
CDR3nt: TGTGCCAGCAGCTTAGCGGGATTTCAATTGAATGAGCAGTTCTTC
CDR3aa: CASSLAGFQLNEQFF

v_gene: TRBV19
abundance: .
d_gene: .
j_gene: TRBJ1-1
CDR3nt: TGTGCCAGTAGTACCTCCGCGAGGAACACTGAAGCTTTCTTT
CDR3aa: CASSTSARNTEAFF

v_gene: TRBV27
abundance: .
d_gene: .
j_gene: TRBJ1-2
CDR3nt: TGTGCCAGCAGTTTATCGCGGTACTATGGCTACACCTTC
CDR3aa: CASSLSRYYGYTF

v_gene: TRBV6-6
abundance: .
d_gene: .
j_gene: TRBJ1-5
CDR3nt: TGTGCCACCGGAGAGGGTAGTCAGCCCCAGCATTTT
CDR3aa: CATGEGSQPQHF

v_gene: TRBV7-8
abundance: once
d_gene: TRBD2
j_gene: TRBJ2-7
CDR3nt: TGTGCCAGCAGCTTATGGACTAGCGGGTCTACAACCTACGAGCAGTACTTC
CDR3aa: CASSLWTSGSTTYEQYF

v_gene: TRBV6-6
abundance: .
d_gene: .
j_gene: TRBJ1-5
CDR3nt: TGTGCCAGCAGTTGGAATAGCAATCAGCCCCAGCATTTT
CDR3aa: CASSWNSNQPQHF

v_gene: TRBV6-1
abundance: .
d_gene: TRBD1
j_gene: TRBJ1-2
CDR3nt: TGTGCCAGCAGTGCGCCCCCTAGACAGGGACCAAACTATGGCTACACCTTC
CDR3aa: CASSAPPRQGPNYGYTF

v_gene: TRBV5-4
abundance: .
d_gene: TRBD2
j_gene: TRBJ2-1
CDR3nt: TGTGCCAGCAGCCCCGGGACTAGACACAATGAGCAGTTCTTC
CDR3aa: CASSPGTRHNEQFF

v_gene: TRBV30
abundance: .
d_gene: TRBD1
j_gene: TRBJ2-2
CDR3nt: TGTGCCTCGCCCGACAGGGGGAGGCTGGGGGAGCTGTTTTTT
CDR3aa: CASPDRGRLGELFF

v_gene: TRBV9
abundance: .
d_gene: .
j_gene: TRBJ2-2
CDR3nt: TGTGCCAGCAGCGTAGTGGCGAACACCGGGGAGCTGTTTTTT
CDR3aa: CASSVVANTGELFF

v_gene: TRBV30
abundance: .
d_gene: .
j_gene: TRBJ1-1
CDR3nt: TGTGCCTGGAGTAAGGGGGGGAACACTGAAGCTTTCTTT
CDR3aa: CAWSKGGNTEAFF

v_gene: TRBV11-1
abundance: few
d_gene: .
j_gene: TRBJ2-7
CDR3nt: TGTGCCAGCAGCCTCGCACCAGGGGTCTACGAGCAGTACTTC
CDR3aa: CASSLAPGVYEQYF

v_gene: TRBV12-5
abundance: .
d_gene: .
j_gene: TRBJ1-3
CDR3nt: TGTGCTAGTGGCGGGACCAACCGCGACTCCTCTGGAAACACCATATATTTT
CDR3aa: CASGGTNRDSSGNTIYF

v_gene: TRBV30
abundance: .
d_gene: .
j_gene: TRBJ1-2
CDR3nt: TGTGCCTGGAGTGTGCTTTCGGGTGGCTACACCTTC
CDR3aa: CAWSVLSGGYTF

v_gene: TRBV5-8
abundance: few
d_gene: .
j_gene: TRBJ1-3
CDR3nt: TGTGCCAGCAGCTTGGTAGGCGTCACATCTGGAAACACCATATATTTT
CDR3aa: CASSLVGVTSGNTIYF

v_gene: TRBV6-1
abundance: .
d_gene: TRBD1
j_gene: TRBJ1-1
CDR3nt: TGTGCCAGCAACTCACAGGGGGCTTCGGACACTGAAGCTTTCTTT
CDR3aa: CASNSQGASDTEAFF

v_gene: TRBV10-3
abundance: .
d_gene: TRBD1
j_gene: TRBJ2-7
CDR3nt: TGTGCCATCAGACCGGGACAGGGAACCTACGAGCAGTACTTC
CDR3aa: CAIRPGQGTYEQYF

v_gene: TRBV27
abundance: .
d_gene: .
j_gene: TRBJ1-3
CDR3nt: TGTGCCAGCAGTTTATCGGGGCAGGGGCCCGAAAACACCATATATTTT
CDR3aa: CASSLSGQGPENTIYF

v_gene: TRBV6-4
abundance: .
d_gene: TRBD1
j_gene: TRBJ1-1
CDR3nt: TGTGCCAGCAGTGACAGGACAGGGGGAGAAGCTTTCTTT
CDR3aa: CASSDRTGGEAFF

v_gene: TRBV7-2
abundance: .
d_gene: TRBD2
j_gene: TRBJ2-1
CDR3nt: TGTGCCAGCAGGTCTAGCGGGAGCTCCTACAATGAGCAGTTCTTC
CDR3aa: CASRSSGSSYNEQFF

v_gene: TRBV9
abundance: once
d_gene: TRBD1
j_gene: TRBJ2-7
CDR3nt: TGTGCCAGCAGCCCTAACGACGGGACAGGGTTCTACGAGCAGTACTTC
CDR3aa: CASSPNDGTGFYEQYF

v_gene: TRBV18
abundance: .
d_gene: .
j_gene: TRBJ2-5
CDR3nt: TGTGCCAGCTCACCAACGTGGCTAGCTGCGGAGACCCAGTACTTC
CDR3aa: CASSPTWLAAETQYF

v_gene: TRBV11-3
abundance: .
d_gene: TRBD2
j_gene: TRBJ2-7
CDR3nt: TGTGCCAGCAGGTTAACCGGGACTAGCGGAAACTCCTACGAGCAGTACTTC
CDR3aa: CASRLTGTSGNSYEQYF

v_gene: TRBV4-2
abundance: .
d_gene: .
j_gene: TRBJ2-3
CDR3nt: TGTGCCAGCAGCCAAGGAGGGGTGACTTCAGATACGCAGTATTTT
CDR3aa: CASSQGGVTSDTQYF

v_gene: TRBV6-5
abundance: .
d_gene: TRBD1
j_gene: TRBJ1-1
CDR3nt: TGTGCCAGCAGTTACTTCCAGACAGGGGGAGGTGAAGCTTTCTTT
CDR3aa: CASSYFQTGGGEAFF